Each of the 15 T cell receptor beta chains below was sequenced from the same sample in a study of T cell clones after liver transplantation. Generated by immunoSEQ multiplex PCR, the TCRdb table keeps only in-frame clones and is missing some. The table shows roughly 56,000 clones, with 65% to 80% occurring only once. The starting material was CD4+ T cells from blood, obtained approximately 54 months after liver transplant. All receptors come from a human patient who received a liver transplant. The graft donor may have contributed some T cells.

The chain carries TRBV7-3 and TRBJ2-2; D is ambiguous. Germline CDR1 and CDR2: SGHTA and FQGTGA. This CDR3 spans 16 amino acids. With 4 bases removed from V and 4 bases from J, the gap between germline ends came to 16 bases. CDR3 protein: CASSSVVGRSTGELFF. The DNA of the CDR3 is TGTGCCAGCAGCTCCGTTGTAGGACGGAGCACCGGGGAGCTGTTTTTT.

This clone was seen only a few times. The chain recombines TRBV6-1 with TRBJ1-2, with D perhaps matching TRBD1 (5 bases). V lost 3 bases and J lost 12, with 17 bases in between. This CDR3 has 13 residues. Looked up from germline, CDR1 is MNHNS and CDR2 is SASEGT. The CDR3 coding sequence is TGTGCCAGCAGTGAGTCGGGGGAAGGGTTGAACACCTTC. This translates into CASSESGEGLNTF.

The CDR3 reads CASSLIIQSEAFF. CDR3 in DNA: TGTGCCAGCAGTCTAATCATCCAATCTGAAGCTTTCTTT. This sequence joins TRBV28 and TRBJ1-1; no clear D. Trimming took off 5 bases at V and 6 bases at J, with 13 bases between the two ends. The CDR3 is made up of 13 amino acids. Looked up from germline, CDR1 is MDHEN and CDR2 is SYDVKM. Combining the CDR3 with reference TRBV28 and TRBJ1-1 gives the whole variable domain DVKVTQSSRYLVKRTGEKVFLECVQDMDHENMFWYRQDPGLGLRLIYFSYDVKMKEKGDIPEGYSVSREKKERFSLILESASTNQTSMYLCASSLIIQSEAFFGQGTRLTVV.

The table lists this clone with a few counts. The chain recombines TRBV5-6 with TRBJ2-2; D is perhaps TRBD1 (6 bases). V lost 4 bases to trimming and J lost 2 bases, with 18 bases between them. CDR1 SGHDT and CDR2 YYEEEE come from the germline V gene. CDR3 length: 17 amino acids. CDR3 in DNA: TGTGCCAGCAGCCCTTTTTACAGGGCTATTAACACCGGGGAGCTGTTTTTT. Translated, it gives CASSPFYRAINTGELFF. Looking up the rest from reference TRBV5-6 and TRBJ2-2 gives the full variable domain: DAGVTQSPTHLIKTRGQQVTLRCSPKSGHDTVSWYQQALGQGPQFIFQYYEEEERQRGNFPDRFSGHQFPNYSSELNVNALLLGDSALYLCASSPFYRAINTGELFFGEGSRLTVL.

The rearrangement joins TRBV2 to TRBJ1-4; D uncertain. Germline V gene lookup returns CDR1 SNHLY and CDR2 FYNNEI. The germline V and J ends were trimmed by 2 bases and 10 bases, with 14 bases remaining between them. CDR3 length: 14 amino acids. The chain's CDR3 is CASSEYQSSGKLFF. In DNA, the CDR3 is TGTGCCAGCAGTGAATATCAAAGTTCGGGAAAACTGTTTTTT. The full variable domain, its missing parts supplied by reference TRBV2 and TRBJ1-4, is EPEVTQTPSHQVTQMGQEVILRCVPISNHLYFYWYRQILGQKVEFLVSFYNNEISEKSEIFDDQFSVERPDGSNFTLKIRSTKLEDSAMYFCASSEYQSSGKLFFGSGTQLSVL.

The chain joins TRBV2 to TRBJ1-5, with 8 bases fitting TRBD1. Trimming took 6 bases from V and 3 from J; bases not matched to a gene: 7. This CDR3 contains 15 residues. The germline V gene has CDR1 SNHLY and CDR2 FYNNEI. The CDR3 coding sequence is TGTGCCAGCAGCTCCGGCAGGGGGCCCAATCAGCCCCAGCATTTT. Its protein product is CASSSGRGPNQPQHF.

The V gene is TRBV5-4, the J gene TRBJ2-3; 8 bases are shared with TRBD1. V shed 4 bases and J 3 bases; nucleotides not matched to a gene: 7. The germline V gene encodes CDR1 SGHNT and CDR2 YYREEE (reference sequence). The CDR3 covers 15 residues. CDR3 in amino acids: CASSIGQGTTDTQYF. The CDR3 DNA is TGTGCCAGCAGCATAGGACAGGGAACTACAGATACGCAGTATTTT. The complete variable domain, with remaining parts taken from reference TRBV5-4 and TRBJ2-3, reads ETGVTQSPTHLIKTRGQQVTLRCSSQSGHNTVSWYQQALGQGPQFIFQYYREEENGRGNFPPRFSGLQFPNYSSELNVNALELDDSALYLCASSIGQGTTDTQYFGPGTRLTVL.

Comment on this clone: Other nucleotide sequences in the sample specify the same CDR3. The genes are TRBV5-1 and TRBJ2-3, with no clear D. The V gene lost 2 bases and the J gene lost 0 bases, with 10 bases spanning the gap. Germline loops: CDR1 SGHRS, CDR2 YFSETQ. CDR3 size: 15 residues. For the CDR3, the DNA is TGCGCCAGCAGCTTAGGCGCGACTAGCACAGATACGCAGTATTTT. This translates into CASSLGATSTDTQYF.

The table lists this clone with a few counts. CDR3 amino acids: CASSDGGNQETQYF. In nucleotides, the CDR3 is TGTGCCAGCAGTGATGGGGGAAATCAAGAGACCCAGTACTTC. The gene calls are TRBV2 and TRBJ2-5; D assignment may be TRBD1 or TRBD2 (5 bases each). Germline loops: CDR1 SNHLY, CDR2 FYNNEI. V was cut by 3 bases and J by 2 bases, with 10 bases left in between. The CDR3 runs to 14 residues.

In this sample, this clone turned up once. J is TRBJ2-7 and V is TRBV7-9, with 7 bases matching TRBD1. Per the germline V gene, CDR1 is SEHNR and CDR2 is FQNEAQ (reference sequence). The CDR3 has 12 residues. The V gene end was trimmed by 5 bases and the J gene end by 7 bases; junction bases not matched to a gene: 5. As DNA, the CDR3 is TGTGCCAGCAGCAGAACAGGGGCAGAGCAGTACTTC. Translated: CASSRTGAEQYF.

This chain links TRBV9 with TRBJ2-3; weak D call: TRBD2 (6 bases). This CDR3 comprises 16 residues. Germline lookup yields CDR1 SGDLS and CDR2 YYNGEE. V lost 0 bases to trimming and J lost 0 bases, with 11 bases between them. CDR3 sequence reads: CASSVGAGTSTDTQYF. The DNA of the CDR3 is TGTGCCAGCAGCGTAGGTGCGGGGACTAGCACAGATACGCAGTATTTT.

The CDR3 DNA sequence: TGTGCCAGCAGCTCCCCCTCCGGGACAGGGCTCTACGAGCAGTACTTC. Translated: CASSSPSGTGLYEQYF. The V call is TRBV7-9, the J call TRBJ2-7; TRBD1 matches 9 bases. The J segment lost 3 bases and the V segment lost 4 bases, leaving 10 bases of the junction unmatched. The CDR3 consists of 16 residues. Germline CDR1 and CDR2: SEHNR and FQNEAQ (reference sequence).

This chain links TRBV7-2 with TRBJ2-1; 12 nucleotides agree with TRBD2. The CDR3 totals 16 residues. V lost 5 bases, J lost 7 bases, and 9 bases stayed unmatched. Germline V gene data show CDR1 as SGHTA and CDR2 as FQGNSA. The CDR3 protein is CASSGRTSGKGNEQFF. The CDR3, as DNA: TGTGCCAGCAGCGGAAGGACTAGCGGGAAGGGTAATGAGCAGTTCTTC. The variable domain in full, completed from reference TRBV7-2 and TRBJ2-1, reads GAGVSQSPSNKVTEKGKDVELRCDPISGHTALYWYRQSLGQGLEFLIYFQGNSAPDKSGLPSDRFSAERTGGSVSTLTIQRTQQEDSAVYLCASSGRTSGKGNEQFFGPGTRLTVL.

The chain employs TRBV7-3 and TRBJ2-7, with D hard to call. Germline V lookup: CDR1 SGHTA, CDR2 FQGTGA. Between the trimmed V and J ends, which lost 1 base and 4 bases, there was a span of 8 bases. The CDR3 sequence is 13 residues long. The CDR3 loop is CASSLNWAYEQYF. CDR3 DNA sequence: TGTGCCAGCAGCTTAAATTGGGCATACGAGCAGTACTTC.

The chain employs TRBV19 and TRBJ1-6; perhaps TRBD1 as D (5 bases). With 6 bases removed from V and 12 bases from J, the gap between germline ends came to 18 bases. Germline CDR1 LNHDA, CDR2 SQIVND (reference sequence). The CDR3 covers 14 residues. The CDR3 here is CASRVGTAQLPLHF. In DNA, the CDR3 is TGTGCCAGTAGAGTTGGGACCGCGCAATTACCCCTCCACTTT.